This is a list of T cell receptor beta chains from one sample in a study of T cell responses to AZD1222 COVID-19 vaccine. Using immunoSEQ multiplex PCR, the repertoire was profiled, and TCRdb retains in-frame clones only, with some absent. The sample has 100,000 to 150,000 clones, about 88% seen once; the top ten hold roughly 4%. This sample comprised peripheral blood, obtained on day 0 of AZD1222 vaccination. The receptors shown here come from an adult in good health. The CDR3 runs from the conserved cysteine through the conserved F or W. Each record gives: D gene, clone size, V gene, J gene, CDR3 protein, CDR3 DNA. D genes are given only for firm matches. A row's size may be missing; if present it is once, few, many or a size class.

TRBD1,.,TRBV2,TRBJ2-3,CASRPGPDRADTQYF,TGTGCCAGCAGGCCCGGCCCGGACAGGGCAGATACGCAGTATTTT
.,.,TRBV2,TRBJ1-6,CASKGSSYNSPLHF,TGTGCCAGCAAGGGGAGCTCCTATAATTCACCCCTCCACTTT
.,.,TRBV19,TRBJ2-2,CASSLQGPNTGELFF,TGTGCCAGTAGTCTACAGGGTCCGAACACCGGGGAGCTGTTTTTT
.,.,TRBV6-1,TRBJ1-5,CASSEARGGVGNQPQHF,TGTGCCAGCAGTGAAGCACGGGGAGGGGTCGGGAATCAGCCCCAGCATTTT
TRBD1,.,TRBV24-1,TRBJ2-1,CATSDPGTGDNEQFF,TGTGCCACCAGTGATCCCGGGACAGGGGACAATGAGCAGTTCTTC
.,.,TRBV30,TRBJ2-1,CAWRGAVGGNNEQFF,TGTGCCTGGAGGGGGGCAGTGGGTGGGAACAATGAGCAGTTCTTC
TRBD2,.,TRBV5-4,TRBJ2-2,CASSLSAGANTGELFF,TGTGCCAGCAGCTTGAGCGCGGGAGCCAACACCGGGGAGCTGTTTTTT
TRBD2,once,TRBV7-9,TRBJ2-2,CASTAAGGNTGELFF,TGTGCCAGCACCGCGGCGGGGGGTAACACCGGGGAGCTGTTTTTT
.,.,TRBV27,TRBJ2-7,CASTHYPRQQPYEQYF,TGTGCCAGCACACACTACCCCCGACAGCAACCCTACGAGCAGTACTTC
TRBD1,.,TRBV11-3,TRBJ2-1,CASSRGQGGFNEQFF,TGTGCCAGCAGCCGGGGACAGGGCGGATTCAATGAGCAGTTCTTC
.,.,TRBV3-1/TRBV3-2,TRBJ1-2,CASRQPGRNGYTF,TGTGCCAGCAGACAACCGGGACGGAATGGCTACACCTTC
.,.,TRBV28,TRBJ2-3,CASSLAGALTDTQYF,TGTGCCAGCAGTTTAGCAGGGGCGTTGACAGATACGCAGTATTTT
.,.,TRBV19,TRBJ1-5,CASSTGAGQRNQPQHF,TGTGCCAGTAGTACCGGCGCTGGACAGCGCAATCAGCCCCAGCATTTT
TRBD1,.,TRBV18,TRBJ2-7,CASSLGTGGSYEQYF,TGTGCCAGCTCACTCGGGACAGGCGGCTCCTACGAGCAGTACTTC
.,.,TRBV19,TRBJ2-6,CASSIAGGSSGANVLTF,TGTGCCAGTAGTATTGCAGGGGGGAGCTCTGGGGCCAACGTCCTGACTTTC
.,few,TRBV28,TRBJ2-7,CASSNRVSYEQYF,TGTGCCAGCTCGAACAGGGTTTCCTACGAGCAGTACTTC
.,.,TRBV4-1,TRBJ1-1,CASTKGQGQGLPEAFF,TGCGCCAGCACCAAGGGGCAAGGTCAGGGCCTCCCTGAAGCTTTCTTT
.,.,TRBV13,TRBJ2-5,CASSLRRGLGGDQYF,TGTGCCAGCAGCTTACGTCGGGGGCTGGGAGGGGACCAGTACTTC
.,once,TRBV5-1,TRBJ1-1,CASSLDSINTEAFF,TGCGCCAGCAGCTTGGACAGTATCAACACTGAAGCTTTCTTT
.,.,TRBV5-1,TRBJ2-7,CASSSAGGGGYEQYF,TGCGCCAGCAGCTCCGCCGGCGGAGGGGGTTACGAGCAGTACTTC
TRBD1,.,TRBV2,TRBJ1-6,CASSAGTGTNSPLHF,TGTGCCAGCAGTGCGGGGACAGGGACTAATTCACCCCTCCACTTT
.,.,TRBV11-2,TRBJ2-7,CASSWGRGSYEQYF,TGTGCCAGCAGCTGGGGGCGGGGTTCCTACGAGCAGTACTTC
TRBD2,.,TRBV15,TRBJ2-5,CATSGGGTQETQYF,TGTGCCACCAGCGGGGGGGGGACCCAAGAGACCCAGTACTTC
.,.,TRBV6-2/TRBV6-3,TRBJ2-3,CASSYSSTDTQYF,TGTGCCAGCAGTTACTCGTCCACAGATACGCAGTATTTT
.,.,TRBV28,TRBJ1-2,CASSSSGQGKGIYGYTF,.
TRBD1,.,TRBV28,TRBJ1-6,CASSLGQGYRSPLHF,TGTGCCAGCAGTTTAGGACAGGGGTATAGATCACCCCTCCACTTT
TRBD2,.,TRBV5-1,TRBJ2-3,CASSPRSGGGTDTQYF,TGCGCCAGCAGCCCGAGGAGCGGGGGAGGGACAGATACGCAGTATTTT
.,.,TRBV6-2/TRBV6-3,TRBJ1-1,CASSYSPGVMNTEAFF,TGTGCCAGCAGTTACTCCCCAGGGGTCATGAACACTGAAGCTTTCTTT
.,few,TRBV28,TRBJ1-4,CASSIEGEKLFF,TGTGCCAGCAGTATTGAGGGGGAAAAACTGTTTTTT
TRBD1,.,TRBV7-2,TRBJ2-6,CASSLTGASSGANVLTF,TGTGCCAGCAGCCTGACAGGGGCCAGCTCTGGGGCCAACGTCCTGACTTTC
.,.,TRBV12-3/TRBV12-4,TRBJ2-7,CASSLSGSYEQYF,TGTGCCAGCAGTTTATCGGGAAGCTACGAGCAGTACTTC
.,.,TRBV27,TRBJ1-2,CASSLRPERGVGYTF,TGTGCCAGCAGTTTACGGCCGGAGAGGGGAGTTGGCTACACCTTC
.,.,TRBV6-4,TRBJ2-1,CASSDAPGGGAYNEQFF,TGTGCCAGCAGTGACGCCCCTGGAGGGGGGGCCTACAATGAGCAGTTCTTC
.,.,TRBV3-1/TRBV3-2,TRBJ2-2,CASSRQTNTGELFF,TGTGCCAGCAGCAGGCAGACGAACACCGGGGAGCTGTTTTTT
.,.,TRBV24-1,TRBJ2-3,CATSDLSGSNTDTQYF,TGTGCCACCAGTGATTTGTCTGGCTCCAACACAGATACGCAGTATTTT
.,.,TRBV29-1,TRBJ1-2,CSVEVRSREPHYGYTF,TGCAGCGTTGAAGTCCGGTCGAGGGAACCCCACTATGGCTACACCTTC
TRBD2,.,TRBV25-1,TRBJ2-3,CASRASGGPVDTQYF,TGTGCCAGCAGGGCTAGCGGGGGCCCCGTGGATACGCAGTATTTT
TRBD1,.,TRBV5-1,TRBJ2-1,CASSLTPGQGEDEQFF,TGCGCCAGCAGCTTGACCCCGGGACAGGGGGAGGATGAGCAGTTCTTC
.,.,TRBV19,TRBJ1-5,CASTALRVEPQHF,TGTGCCAGTACGGCACTTCGGGTTGAGCCCCAGCATTTT
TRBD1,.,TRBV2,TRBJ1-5,CASNDPDRVPNQPQHF,TGTGCCAGCAACGACCCCGACAGGGTGCCCAATCAGCCCCAGCATTTT
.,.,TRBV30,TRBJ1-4,CAWSARFGLFF,TGTGCCTGGAGTGCCAGGTTTGGGCTGTTTTTT
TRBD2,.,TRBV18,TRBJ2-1,CASSLGLAGESSYNEQFF,TGTGCCAGCTCACTGGGACTAGCGGGAGAGAGCTCCTACAATGAGCAGTTCTTC